The 10 T cell receptor beta chains given below trace back to one sample, sequenced in a study of OX40 agonist ivuxolimab in advanced cancers. This table comes from immunoSEQ multiplex PCR, and its TCRdb copy is limited to in-frame clones, with some not included. The sample has some 100,000 clones; 85% to 90% are singletons. The input for sequencing was CD4+ or CD8+ T cells sorted from blood, taken in a trial of the OX40 agonist ivuxolimab. These receptors were obtained from an adult with an advanced solid tumor such as melanoma, head and neck, liver or kidney cancer.

This chain connects TRBV7-8 to TRBJ2-4; TRBD2 is a possible D gene (6 bases). The length of the CDR3 is 16 residues. Trimming stripped 5 bases from V and 14 bases from J, with 28 bases between. Germline V gives CDR1 SGHVS, CDR2 FQNEAQ. CDR3 sequence: CASSPRGAGIFSSKYF. The CDR3 DNA reads as TGTGCCAGCAGCCCCCGGGGCGCGGGAATCTTTTCCTCGAAGTACTTC.

The genes are TRBV9 and TRBJ2-1; TRBD1 matches at 7 bases. Germline CDR1 is SGDLS and CDR2 is YYNGEE. This CDR3 has 14 amino acids. V shed 4 bases and J 5 bases; nucleotides not matched to a gene: 6. CDR3 nucleotide sequence: TGTGCCAGCAGCATCCGACAGGGACACAATGAGCAGTTCTTC. The encoded protein is CASSIRQGHNEQFF.

J is TRBJ2-3 and V is TRBV7-2; a weak D match, TRBD1 (5 bases). CDR1 is SGHTA and CDR2 is FQGNSA in the germline V gene. V was cut by 6 bases and J by 2 bases, with 18 bases left in between. This CDR3 comprises 16 residues. The CDR3 reads CASSRTGARPTDTQYF. The CDR3 DNA follows: TGTGCCAGCAGTCGTACAGGTGCACGACCCACAGATACGCAGTATTTT.

V is TRBV19 and J is TRBJ2-3, with 15 bases identical to TRBD2. The CDR3 runs 17 residues. V lost 6 bases, J lost 5 bases, and 9 bases stayed unmatched. Germline values: CDR1 LNHDA, CDR2 SQIVND (reference sequence). CDR3 DNA sequence: TGTGCCAGTAGCCCTCGGACTAGCGGGGGGGCGGTAGATACGCAGTATTTT. It encodes CASSPRTSGGAVDTQYF.

This rearrangement joins TRBV27 to TRBJ2-7; D perhaps matches TRBD2 (6 bases). Looked up from germline, CDR1 is MNHEY and CDR2 is SMNVEV (reference sequence). The CDR3 contains 13 residues. V was pared by 4 bases and J by 1 base, with 8 bases between. The CDR3, as DNA: TGTGCCAGCAGTTGGAGGGAGTCCTACGAGCAGTACTTC. Amino acid sequence: CASSWRESYEQYF.

This clone was detected only once. The rearrangement joins TRBV12-2 to TRBJ2-5; TRBD1, as called in the table, went unchecked against the DNA. TRBV12-2 is a pseudogene locus. CDR3 length: 14 amino acids. This chain's CDR3 is CASRTAGQQETQYF. In nucleotides, the CDR3 is TGTGCAAGTCGCACCGCGGGACAGCAAGAGACCCAGTACTTC.

This clone occurred once. The chain joins TRBV28 to TRBJ1-2; D gene ambiguous. The V gene's germline CDR1 is MDHEN and CDR2 SYDVKM. V dropped 8 bases and J dropped 7 bases, with 2 bases sitting between them. CDR3 size: 8 residues. CDR3 loop: CASGGYTF. CDR3 nucleotides: TGTGCCAGCGGTGGCTACACCTTC.

On this clone itself: One end of the junction varies from germline; a read error may be responsible. V gene TRBV27 combines with J gene TRBJ1-2; 9 bases map to TRBD1. The germline V gene encodes CDR1 MNHEY and CDR2 SMNVEV (reference sequence). This CDR3 is built from 16 residues. The CDR3 region has the DNA TGTGCCAGCCGTTTCTTCGGGACAGGGACTAACTATGGCTACACCTTC. Protein: CASRFFGTGTNYGYTF.

The V gene is TRBV7-2, the J gene TRBJ1-4, with TRBD1 matching 8 bases. V was clipped by 5 bases and J by 8 bases; unmatched bases: 4. Germline assignment: CDR1 SGHTA and CDR2 FQGNSA. There are 13 residues in the CDR3. This CDR3 reads CASSLGTGEKLFF. In DNA, the CDR3 is TGTGCCAGCAGCCTGGGGACAGGAGAAAAACTGTTTTTT.

This clone occurred a few times. This chain connects TRBV4-2 to TRBJ1-6; D unclear. V dropped 0 bases and J dropped 0 bases, with 12 bases sitting between them. The length of the CDR3 is 18 residues. CDR1 and CDR2 from the germline V gene are LGHNA and YNFKEQ. The CDR3 spells CASSQEGPSSSYNSPLHF. Written as DNA, the CDR3 is TGTGCCAGCAGCCAAGAGGGTCCGAGTAGCTCCTATAATTCACCCCTCCACTTT.